This passage covers 28 T cell receptor beta chains from one sample sequenced in a study of T-cell reconstitution after alpha-beta-depleted transplantation in children. It was with unique molecular identifiers that the TCRbeta library was prepared. Each CDR3 protein is one row after TCRdb ran MiXCR on the PCR reads. Among about 980,000 distinct CDR3 sequences, about 29% were seen once, and the ten largest hold under 30%. The material was PBMCs, mostly from graft donor cells, obtained 360 days after TCRalphabeta/CD19-depleted stem cell transplant. These receptors were obtained from a boy under two years old who had a stem cell transplant for SCID, so the T cells may come from the graft donor.

This chain connects TRBV2 to TRBJ2-5, with D hard to call. CDR1 is SNHLY, CDR2 FYNNEI, per germline. Between the trimmed V and J ends, which lost 7 bases and 5 bases, there was a span of 11 bases. The CDR3 is 12 amino acids. CDR3 loop: CASMGNQETQYF. The CDR3 DNA sequence: TGTGCCAGCATGGGAAATCAGGAGACCCAGTACTTC.

This clonotype was counted between two and nine times. V usage is TRBV2 and J usage is TRBJ2-5; unclear D gene. Looked up from germline, CDR1 is SNHLY and CDR2 is FYNNEI. The CDR3 length is 13 residues. V gave up 5 bases and J gave up 2 bases, with 9 bases separating them. CDR3 bases: TGTGCCAGCAGTCCTCGCCGGCAAGAGACCCAGTACTTC. It translates to CASSPRRQETQYF.

The sample holds a few counts of this clonotype. The chain has TRBV2 and TRBJ2-7, with 8 bases matching TRBD1. CDR1 and CDR2 from the germline V gene are SNHLY and FYNNEI. Trimming took 6 bases from V and 5 from J; bases not matched to a gene: 9. The CDR3 has 14 amino acids. CDR3 loop: CASRVGQGGHEQYF. CDR3 bases: TGTGCCAGCAGGGTTGGACAGGGAGGCCACGAGCAGTACTTC.

J is TRBJ2-7 and V is TRBV28; perhaps TRBD1 as D (5 bases). The CDR3 totals 13 residues. The germline V gene encodes CDR1 MDHEN and CDR2 SYDVKM. V was cut by 6 bases and J by 5 bases, with 14 bases left in between. The CDR3 DNA is TGTGCCAGCAGCCCTAACAGGCGAAACGAGCAGTACTTC. Amino acid sequence: CASSPNRRNEQYF.

This clonotype was counted only a few times. The V call is TRBV7-9, the J call TRBJ1-6; 8 nucleotides agree with TRBD1. CDR3 length: 15 amino acids. Germline trimming cut 8 bases from V and 2 bases from J; bases unmatched to any gene: 5. The germline V gene encodes CDR1 SEHNR and CDR2 FQNEAQ (reference sequence). As DNA, the CDR3 is TGTGCCAGCCACAGGGGGGATACCTATAATTCACCCCTCCACTTT. Its translation is CASHRGDTYNSPLHF.

The sample holds a few counts of this clonotype. This chain links TRBV6-2 or TRBV6-3 with TRBJ2-2, with 12 bases matching TRBD2. Germline lookup yields CDR1 MNHEY and CDR2 SVGEGT. The V gene end was trimmed by 6 bases and the J gene end by 0 bases; junction bases not matched to a gene: 11. CDR3 length equals 19 residues. In DNA, the CDR3 is TGTGCCAGCAGACCTCCCCTACTAGCGGGGGGCCCGAACACCGGGGAGCTGTTTTTT. Translating gives CASRPPLLAGGPNTGELFF.

This clonotype was observed a few times. The CDR3 DNA follows: TGCGCCAGCAGCTTGGGGGGGAGTCTTTACAATGAGCAGTTCTTC. Translating it yields CASSLGGSLYNEQFF. This chain connects TRBV5-1 to TRBJ2-1; D possibly matches TRBD1 or TRBD2 (5 bases each). Trimming cost V 0 bases and J 4 bases, with 11 bases left between them. The CDR3 sequence is 15 residues long. CDR1 and CDR2 from the germline V gene are SGHRS and YFSETQ.

The rearrangement links TRBV7-2 to TRBJ2-3, with TRBD2 matching over 7 bases. V lost 1 base, J lost 2 bases, and 6 bases stayed unmatched. This CDR3 comprises 16 residues. Germline assignment: CDR1 SGHTA and CDR2 FQGNSA. CDR3 residues: CASSLGTGTNTDTQYF. The CDR3 DNA reads as TGTGCCAGCAGCTTAGGTACGGGGACTAACACAGATACGCAGTATTTT.

The chain combines TRBV15 with TRBJ2-5, with TRBD1 matching 7 bases. Trimming took 3 bases from V and 1 from J; bases not matched to a gene: 5. This CDR3 comprises 15 residues. Germline-derived CDR1 and CDR2 are LNHNV and YYDKDF (reference sequence). The CDR3: CATSRRTGIQETQYF. CDR3 coding DNA: TGTGCCACCAGCAGGCGGACAGGTATCCAAGAGACCCAGTACTTC.

The rearrangement links TRBV4-1 to TRBJ2-1; D perhaps matches TRBD2 (5 bases). V was clipped by 1 base and J by 6 bases, with 16 bases between them. Germline V gene lookup returns CDR1 MGHRA and CDR2 YSYEKL. This CDR3 has 16 residues. This CDR3 is CASSQGSRAALNEQFF. In DNA, the CDR3 is TGCGCCAGCAGCCAAGGTTCCCGAGCGGCCCTCAATGAGCAGTTCTTC.

V is TRBV7-9 and J is TRBJ2-7; TRBD1 or TRBD2 may be the D gene (6 bases each). Germline V gene sequence: CDR1 SEHNR, CDR2 FQNEAQ (reference sequence). The V end was cut by 4 bases, the J end by 3 bases, with 13 bases between. The CDR3 contains 14 residues. The CDR3 protein is CASSSGDTHYEQYF. DNA for the CDR3: TGTGCCAGCAGCTCGGGGGACACCCACTACGAGCAGTACTTC.

The chain couples TRBV28 to TRBJ2-3; 8 nucleotides match TRBD2. This CDR3 comprises 14 residues. The ends lost 2 bases at V and 8 bases at J; junction bases unmatched: 6. CDR1 is MDHEN, CDR2 SYDVKM, per germline. The CDR3 region is CASSLRGGAGTQYF. The DNA for the CDR3 is TGTGCCAGCAGTTTACGGGGGGGCGCTGGTACGCAGTATTTT.

The genes are TRBV10-2 and TRBJ2-7; no reliable D call. CDR3 size: 13 residues. Germline assignment: CDR1 WSHSY and CDR2 SAAADI. Trimming took 4 bases from V and 2 from J, leaving 9 bases between them. CDR3 sequence: CASSASTPYEQYF. CDR3 sequence (DNA): TGCGCCAGCAGTGCTTCTACTCCCTACGAGCAGTACTTC.

This chain connects TRBV6-2 or TRBV6-3 to TRBJ2-1; 8 bases are shared with TRBD2. V lost 11 bases, J lost 10 bases, and 13 bases stayed unmatched. The CDR3 has 13 residues. Germline lookup yields CDR1 MNHEY and CDR2 SVGEGT. In nucleotides, the CDR3 is TGTGCCTCCAGAAGGGGACTAGTACAAGAGCAGTTCTTC. Translating it yields CASRRGLVQEQFF.

In its sample, this clonotype was seen a few times. The chain is built from TRBV12-3 or TRBV12-4 and TRBJ2-3; D may match TRBD1 or TRBD2 (5 bases each). V was clipped by 8 bases and J by 2 bases, with 23 bases between them. This CDR3 comprises 17 residues. The CDR3 protein is CASFWNLGLAFTDTQYF. The CDR3 DNA reads TGTGCCAGCTTTTGGAACTTGGGGCTAGCCTTCACAGATACGCAGTATTTT.

The rearrangement joins TRBV7-2 to TRBJ2-1; 13 bases match TRBD2. There are 15 residues in the CDR3. Germline lookup yields CDR1 SGHTA and CDR2 FQGNSA. Trimming removed 4 bases from V and 10 bases from J; junction bases left unmatched: 7. Here the CDR3 reads CASSSGGLAGREQFF. The CDR3 region has the DNA TGTGCCAGCAGCTCGGGGGGACTAGCGGGGCGCGAGCAGTTCTTC.

This clonotype has a handful of counts. The CDR3 DNA reads as TGTGCCAGCAGCTTGTTAGGGACTAATGATTACGTGGAGCAGTACTTC. The encoded protein is CASSLLGTNDYVEQYF. The V call is TRBV5-5, the J call TRBJ2-7; 7 bases fit TRBD2. Germline CDR1 reads SGHKS; CDR2 reads YYEKEE (reference sequence). Trimming took 1 base from V and 7 from J; bases not matched to a gene: 14. The CDR3 contains 16 residues.

This clonotype was counted a few times. The genes are TRBV5-6 and TRBJ1-2; D gene ambiguous. Deletions cut 4 bases from V and 3 bases from J, with 10 bases between. Germline assignment: CDR1 SGHDT and CDR2 YYEEEE. This CDR3 contains 13 residues. This CDR3 is CASSPDGYYGYTF. The CDR3 bases are TGTGCCAGCAGCCCTGACGGCTACTATGGCTACACCTTC.

The rearrangement links TRBV9 to TRBJ2-6; 7 bases agree with TRBD2. J was trimmed by 2 bases and V by 1 base; bases with no gene match: 0. Germline V CDR1 and CDR2: SGDLS, YYNGEE. CDR3 length: 15 amino acids. Written as DNA, the CDR3 is TGTGCCAGCAGCGTACGGGGGGCTGGGGCCAACGTCCTGACTTTC. Amino acids: CASSVRGAGANVLTF.

In this sample, this clonotype turned up many times. The rearrangement links TRBV5-1 to TRBJ2-3; D is ambiguous. Germline lookup yields CDR1 SGHRS and CDR2 YFSETQ. The CDR3 is 12 residues long. The V and J ends lost 0 bases and 6 bases respectively, with 5 bases between them. The chain's CDR3 is CASSLVGDTQYF. The CDR3 DNA follows: TGCGCCAGCAGCTTGGTCGGCGATACGCAGTATTTT.

CDR3 nucleotides: TGTGCCAGCAGACTAGGAGGGGGGGAGGATACGCAGTATTTT. As protein: CASRLGGGEDTQYF. The chain is built from TRBV2 and TRBJ2-3; weak D call: TRBD2 (7 bases). In germline, CDR1 is SNHLY, CDR2 FYNNEI. The CDR3 covers 14 residues. V lost 6 bases to trimming and J lost 6 bases, with 16 bases between them.

This clonotype has a handful of counts. This chain joins TRBV4-1 and TRBJ2-2; no definite D call. This CDR3 contains 13 residues. V was shortened by 0 bases and J by 6 bases, with 5 bases between the two germline ends. Per the germline V gene, CDR1 is MGHRA and CDR2 is YSYEKL. The CDR3 here is CASSQEGSGELFF. The CDR3 nucleotides read TGCGCCAGCAGCCAAGAGGGTTCCGGGGAGCTGTTTTTT.

This clonotype was recorded a few times. The chain combines TRBV12-3 or TRBV12-4 with TRBJ1-1; 12 bases are a match to TRBD1. The CDR3 consists of 15 residues. V was clipped by 0 bases and J by 7 bases; unmatched bases: 3. The CDR3 DNA follows: TGTGCCAGCAGTTTAGCTGGGACAGGGGGCTTTGAAGCTTTCTTT. It encodes CASSLAGTGGFEAFF.

The V and J genes are TRBV6-5 and TRBJ1-4; 9 nucleotides match TRBD1. Germline CDR1 reads MNHEY; CDR2 reads SVGAGI. Unmatched junction bases numbered 3, after V lost 2 bases and J lost 8 bases. The CDR3 has 14 amino acids. The CDR3 DNA sequence: TGTGCCAGCAGTTACGCGGGGACAGGGGAAAAACTGTTTTTT. Its translation is CASSYAGTGEKLFF.

The chain combines TRBV11-2 with TRBJ1-4; D gene ambiguous. The CDR3 totals 12 residues. V lost 3 bases, J lost 10 bases, and 9 bases lay in between. CDR1 and CDR2 from the germline V gene are SGHAT and FQNNGV. The CDR3 protein is CASSLGERKLFF. The CDR3, as DNA: TGTGCCAGCAGCTTGGGAGAGAGAAAACTGTTTTTT.

This clonotype came up many times. Compared with germline, one end of the junction differs, possibly owing to a read error. The V gene is TRBV5-1, the J gene TRBJ2-7; D call uncertain. There are 14 residues in the CDR3. CDR1 is SGHRS and CDR2 is YFSETQ in the germline V gene. CDR3 residues: CASSLSGASYEQYF. The CDR3 DNA reads TGTGCCAGCAGCCTTTCAGGAGCATCCTACGAGCAGTACTTC. Complete variable domain (other parts from reference TRBV5-1 and TRBJ2-7): KAGVTQTPRYLIKTRGQQVTLSCSPISGHRSVSWYQQTPGQGLQFLFEYFSETQRNKGNFPGRFSGRQFSNSRSEMNVSTLELGDSALYLCASSLSGASYEQYFGPGTRLTVT.

This clonotype was counted a few times. The CDR3 nucleotides read TGCAGTGCTAGTCGGGAGCAGTACTTC. Its protein product is CSASREQYF. The rearrangement uses TRBV20-1 and TRBJ2-7; D not resolved. V was trimmed by 3 bases and J by 7 bases, leaving 4 bases between them. The CDR3 consists of 9 residues. Germline-derived CDR1 and CDR2 are DFQATT and SNEGSKA (reference sequence).

The chain carries TRBV18 and TRBJ2-1, with 12 bases aligning to TRBD2. The ends lost 9 bases at V and 6 bases at J; junction bases unmatched: 15. In germline, CDR1 is KGHSH, CDR2 LQKENI. The CDR3 extends over 17 amino acids. The CDR3 protein is CASSGLAGPRGANEQFF. The CDR3, as DNA: TGTGCCAGTTCCGGACTAGCGGGGCCCCGGGGGGCCAATGAGCAGTTCTTC.